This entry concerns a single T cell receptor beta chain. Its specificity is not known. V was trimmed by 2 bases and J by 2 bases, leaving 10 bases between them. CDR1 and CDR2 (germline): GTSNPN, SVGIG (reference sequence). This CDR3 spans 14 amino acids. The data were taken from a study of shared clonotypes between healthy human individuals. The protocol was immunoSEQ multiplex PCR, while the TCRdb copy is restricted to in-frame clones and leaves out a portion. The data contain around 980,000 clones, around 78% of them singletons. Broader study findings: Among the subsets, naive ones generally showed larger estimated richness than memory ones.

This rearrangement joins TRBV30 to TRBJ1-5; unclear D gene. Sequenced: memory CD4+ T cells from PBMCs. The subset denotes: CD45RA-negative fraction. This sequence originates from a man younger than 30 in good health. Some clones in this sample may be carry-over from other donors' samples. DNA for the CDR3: TGTGCCTGGAGTCAGTCGACGGGCAATCAGCCCCAGCATTTT. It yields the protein CAWSQSTGNQPQHF.